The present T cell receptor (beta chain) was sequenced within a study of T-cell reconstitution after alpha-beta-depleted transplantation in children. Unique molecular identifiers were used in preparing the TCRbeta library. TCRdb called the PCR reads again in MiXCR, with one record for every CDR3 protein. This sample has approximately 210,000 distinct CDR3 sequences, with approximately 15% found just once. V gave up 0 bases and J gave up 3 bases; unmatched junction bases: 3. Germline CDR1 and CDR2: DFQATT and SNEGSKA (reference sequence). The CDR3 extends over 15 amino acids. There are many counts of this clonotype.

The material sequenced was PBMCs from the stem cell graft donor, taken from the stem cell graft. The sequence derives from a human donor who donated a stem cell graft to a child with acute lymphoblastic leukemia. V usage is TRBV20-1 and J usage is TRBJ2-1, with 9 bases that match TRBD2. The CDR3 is CSARDSSGDYNEQFF. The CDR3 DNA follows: TGCAGTGCTAGAGATTCTAGCGGGGACTACAATGAGCAGTTCTTC.